The clone carrying this TCR beta chain was counted once. The data were obtained in a study of identifying expanded T cells in peripheral blood. Produced via immunoSEQ multiplex PCR; TCRdb's table is partial and in-frame only. The table lists some 95,000 clones, nearly 90% of them singletons, with approximately 5.3% in the top ten. CDR1 is MDHEN and CDR2 is SYDVKM in the germline V gene. The CDR3 has 14 residues. Trimming took 8 bases from V and 1 from J, leaving 14 bases between them. Collection occurred without any documented infections or immune events in donors. The TCR originated in a person aged 18-69 years in good health. The chain employs TRBV28 and TRBJ1-2, with D perhaps TRBD1 (6 bases). Source material: blood. The CDR3 region is CASLPGHLNYGYTF. The CDR3 bases are TGTGCCAGCTTACCGGGACACCTTAACTATGGCTACACCTTC.